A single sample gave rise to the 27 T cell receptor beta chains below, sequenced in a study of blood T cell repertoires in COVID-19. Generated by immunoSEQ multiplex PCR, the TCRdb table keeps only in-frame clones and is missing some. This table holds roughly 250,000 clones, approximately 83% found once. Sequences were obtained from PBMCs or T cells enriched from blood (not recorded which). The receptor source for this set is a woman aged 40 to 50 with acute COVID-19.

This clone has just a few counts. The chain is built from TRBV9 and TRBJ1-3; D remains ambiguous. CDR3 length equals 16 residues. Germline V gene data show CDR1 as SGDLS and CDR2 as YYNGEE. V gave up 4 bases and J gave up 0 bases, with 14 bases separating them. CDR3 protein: CASSPPQQNSGNTIYF. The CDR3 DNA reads TGTGCCAGCAGCCCCCCCCAACAAAACTCTGGAAACACCATATATTTT.

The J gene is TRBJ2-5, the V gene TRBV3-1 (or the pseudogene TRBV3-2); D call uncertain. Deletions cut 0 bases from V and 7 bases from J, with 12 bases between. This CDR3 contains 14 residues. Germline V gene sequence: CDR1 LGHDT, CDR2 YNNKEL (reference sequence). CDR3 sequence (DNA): TGTGCCAGCAGCCAAGATTACAAGAAACGGACCCAGTACTTC. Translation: CASSQDYKKRTQYF.

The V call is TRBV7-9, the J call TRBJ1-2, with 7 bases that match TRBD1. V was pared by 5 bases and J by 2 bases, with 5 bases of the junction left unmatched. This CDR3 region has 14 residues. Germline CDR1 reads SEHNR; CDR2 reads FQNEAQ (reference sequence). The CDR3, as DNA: TGTGCCAGCAGCCAGACGGACAGGAACTATGGCTACACCTTC. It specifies CASSQTDRNYGYTF.

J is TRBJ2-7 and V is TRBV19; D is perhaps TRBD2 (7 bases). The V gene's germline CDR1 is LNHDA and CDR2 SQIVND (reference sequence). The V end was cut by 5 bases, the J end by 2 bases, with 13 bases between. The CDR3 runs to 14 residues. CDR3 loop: CASSAGRGAYEQYF. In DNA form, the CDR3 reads TGTGCCAGTAGTGCAGGGAGGGGGGCCTACGAGCAGTACTTC.

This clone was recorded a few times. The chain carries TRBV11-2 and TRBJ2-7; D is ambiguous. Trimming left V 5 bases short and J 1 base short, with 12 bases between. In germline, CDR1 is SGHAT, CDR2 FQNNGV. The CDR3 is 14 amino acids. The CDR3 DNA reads TGTGCCAGCAGCATACAAGGCGGTTCCTACGAGCAGTACTTC. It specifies CASSIQGGSYEQYF.

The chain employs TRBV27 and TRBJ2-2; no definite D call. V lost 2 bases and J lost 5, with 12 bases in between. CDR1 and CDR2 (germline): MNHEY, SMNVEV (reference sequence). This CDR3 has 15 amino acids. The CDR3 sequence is CASSLAGVRTGELFF. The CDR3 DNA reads TGTGCCAGCAGTTTAGCAGGTGTTAGGACCGGGGAGCTGTTTTTT.

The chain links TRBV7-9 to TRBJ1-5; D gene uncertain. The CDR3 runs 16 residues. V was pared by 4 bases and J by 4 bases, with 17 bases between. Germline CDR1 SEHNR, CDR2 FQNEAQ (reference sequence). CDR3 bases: TGTGCCAGCAGCTCCAGCCGGGAAATTGGTAATCAGCCCCAGCATTTT. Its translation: CASSSSREIGNQPQHF.

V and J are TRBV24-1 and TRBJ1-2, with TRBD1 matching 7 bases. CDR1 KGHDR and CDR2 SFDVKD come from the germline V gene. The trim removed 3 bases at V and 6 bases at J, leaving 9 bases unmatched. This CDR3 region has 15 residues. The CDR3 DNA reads TGTGCCACCAGTGATCCGGACAGGAGCCTTCATGGCTACACCTTC. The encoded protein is CATSDPDRSLHGYTF.

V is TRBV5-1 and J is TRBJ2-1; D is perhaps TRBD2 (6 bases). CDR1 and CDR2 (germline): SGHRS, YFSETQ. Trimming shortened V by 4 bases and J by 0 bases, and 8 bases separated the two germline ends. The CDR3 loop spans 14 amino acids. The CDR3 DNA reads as TGCGCCAGCAGCCGGGACTTCTCCTACAATGAGCAGTTCTTC. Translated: CASSRDFSYNEQFF.

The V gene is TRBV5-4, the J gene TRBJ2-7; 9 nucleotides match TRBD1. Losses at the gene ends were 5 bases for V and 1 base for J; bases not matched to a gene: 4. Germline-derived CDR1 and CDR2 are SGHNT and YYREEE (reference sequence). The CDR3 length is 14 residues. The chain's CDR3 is CASRRDRDSYEQYF. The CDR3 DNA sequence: TGTGCCAGCAGGCGGGACAGGGATTCCTACGAGCAGTACTTC.

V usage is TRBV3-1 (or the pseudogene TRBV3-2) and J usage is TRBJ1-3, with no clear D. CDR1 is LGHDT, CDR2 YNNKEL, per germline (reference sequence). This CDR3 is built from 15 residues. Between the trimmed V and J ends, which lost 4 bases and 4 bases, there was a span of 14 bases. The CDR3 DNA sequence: TGTGCCAGCAGCCCCACCCCAGGATCCGGAAACACCATATATTTT. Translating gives CASSPTPGSGNTIYF.

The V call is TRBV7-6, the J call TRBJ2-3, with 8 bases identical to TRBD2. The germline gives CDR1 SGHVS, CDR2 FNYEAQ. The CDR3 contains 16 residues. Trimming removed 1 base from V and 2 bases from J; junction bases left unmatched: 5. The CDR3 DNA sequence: TGTGCCAGCAGCTTAGTGGGTAGCGGGACCACAGATACGCAGTATTTT. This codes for CASSLVGSGTTDTQYF.

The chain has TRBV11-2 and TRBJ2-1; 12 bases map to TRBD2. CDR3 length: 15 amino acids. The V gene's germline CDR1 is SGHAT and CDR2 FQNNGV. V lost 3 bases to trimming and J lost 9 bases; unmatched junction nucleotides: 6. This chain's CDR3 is CASSFLAGGGPEQFF. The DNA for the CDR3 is TGTGCCAGCAGCTTTCTAGCGGGAGGGGGTCCTGAGCAGTTCTTC.

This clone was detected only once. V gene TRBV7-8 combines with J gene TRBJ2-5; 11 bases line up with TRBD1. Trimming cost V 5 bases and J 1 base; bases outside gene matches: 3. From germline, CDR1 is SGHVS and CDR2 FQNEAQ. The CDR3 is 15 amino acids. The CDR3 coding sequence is TGTGCCAGCAGCCCTGGGACAGGGGGCCAAGAGACCCAGTACTTC. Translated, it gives CASSPGTGGQETQYF.

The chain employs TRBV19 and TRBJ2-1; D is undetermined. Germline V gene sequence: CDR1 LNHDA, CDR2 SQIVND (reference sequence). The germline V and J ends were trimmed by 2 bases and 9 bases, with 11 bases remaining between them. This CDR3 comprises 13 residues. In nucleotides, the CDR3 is TGTGCCAGTAGTATACCCCTGGCTGTTGAGCAGTTCTTC. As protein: CASSIPLAVEQFF.

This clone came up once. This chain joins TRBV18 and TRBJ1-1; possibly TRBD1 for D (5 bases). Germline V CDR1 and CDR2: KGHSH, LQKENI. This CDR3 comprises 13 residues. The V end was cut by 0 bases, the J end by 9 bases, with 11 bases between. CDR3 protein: CASSPPVGDKAFF. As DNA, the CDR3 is TGTGCCAGCTCACCACCTGTAGGGGATAAAGCTTTCTTT.

The CDR3 protein is CASSRHDGKNTEAFF. The DNA for the CDR3 is TGTGCCAGCAGCCGTCATGACGGGAAGAACACTGAAGCTTTCTTT. The chain carries TRBV13 and TRBJ1-1; D gene unclear. Germline CDR1 is PRHDT and CDR2 is FYEKMQ (reference sequence). V was cut by 5 bases and J by 1 base, with 14 bases left in between. There are 15 residues in the CDR3. The full variable domain, with the rest looked up from reference TRBV13 and TRBJ1-1, is AAGVIQSPRHLIKEKRETATLKCYPIPRHDTVYWYQQGPGQDPQFLISFYEKMQSDKGSIPDRFSAQQFSDYHSELNMSSLELGDSALYFCASSRHDGKNTEAFFGQGTRLTVV.

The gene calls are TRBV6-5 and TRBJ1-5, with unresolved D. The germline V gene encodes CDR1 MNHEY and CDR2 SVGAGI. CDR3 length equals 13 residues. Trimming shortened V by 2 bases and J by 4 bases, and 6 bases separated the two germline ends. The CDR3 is CASSYGRNQPQHF. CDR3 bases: TGTGCCAGCAGTTACGGGAGGAATCAGCCCCAGCATTTT.

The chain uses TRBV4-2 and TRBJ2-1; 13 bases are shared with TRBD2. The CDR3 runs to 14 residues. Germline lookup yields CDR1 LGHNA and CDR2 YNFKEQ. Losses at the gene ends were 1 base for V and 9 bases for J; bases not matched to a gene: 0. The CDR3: CASSQGLAGGEQFF. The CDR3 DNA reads TGTGCCAGCAGCCAAGGACTAGCGGGAGGTGAGCAGTTCTTC.

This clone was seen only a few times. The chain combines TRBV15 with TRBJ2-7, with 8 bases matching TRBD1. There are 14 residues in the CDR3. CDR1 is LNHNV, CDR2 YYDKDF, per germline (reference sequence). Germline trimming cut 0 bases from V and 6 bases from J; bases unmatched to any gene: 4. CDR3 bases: TGTGCCACCAGCAGAGATTCGACAGGGGCCGAGCAGTACTTC. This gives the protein CATSRDSTGAEQYF.

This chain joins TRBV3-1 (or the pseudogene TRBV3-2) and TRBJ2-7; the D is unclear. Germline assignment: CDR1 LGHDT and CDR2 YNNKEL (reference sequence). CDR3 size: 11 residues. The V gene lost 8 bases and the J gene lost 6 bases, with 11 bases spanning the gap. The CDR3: CASPKYPEQYF. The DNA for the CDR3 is TGTGCCAGCCCTAAATATCCCGAGCAGTACTTC.

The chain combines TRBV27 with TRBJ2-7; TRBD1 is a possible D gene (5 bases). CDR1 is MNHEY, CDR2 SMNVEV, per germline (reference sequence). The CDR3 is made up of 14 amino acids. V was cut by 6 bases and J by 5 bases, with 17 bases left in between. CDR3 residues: CASRYRREEHEQYF. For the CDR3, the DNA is TGTGCCAGCAGGTATCGCAGGGAAGAGCACGAGCAGTACTTC.

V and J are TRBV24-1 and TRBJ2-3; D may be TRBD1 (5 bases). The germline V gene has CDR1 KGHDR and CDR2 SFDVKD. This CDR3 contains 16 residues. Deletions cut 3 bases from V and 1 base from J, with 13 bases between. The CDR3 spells CATSDGPGSRTDTQYF. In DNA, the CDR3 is TGTGCCACCAGTGATGGTCCAGGGTCCCGCACAGATACGCAGTATTTT.

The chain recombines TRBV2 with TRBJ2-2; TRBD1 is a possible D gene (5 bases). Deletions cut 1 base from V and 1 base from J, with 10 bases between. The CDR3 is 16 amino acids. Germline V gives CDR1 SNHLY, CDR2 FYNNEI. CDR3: CASSEGAGRNTGELFF. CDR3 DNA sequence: TGTGCCAGCAGTGAAGGGGCAGGGCGGAACACCGGGGAGCTGTTTTTT.

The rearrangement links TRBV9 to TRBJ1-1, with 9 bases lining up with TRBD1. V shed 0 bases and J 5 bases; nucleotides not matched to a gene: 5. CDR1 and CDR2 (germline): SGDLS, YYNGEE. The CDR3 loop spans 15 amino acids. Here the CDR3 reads CASSVVGTGLTEAFF. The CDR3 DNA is TGTGCCAGCAGCGTAGTGGGGACAGGGTTAACTGAAGCTTTCTTT.

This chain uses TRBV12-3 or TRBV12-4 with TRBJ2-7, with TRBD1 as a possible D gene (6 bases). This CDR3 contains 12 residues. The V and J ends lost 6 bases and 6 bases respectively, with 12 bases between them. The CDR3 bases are TGTGCCAGCAGCCTGGGGGCAGGCGAGCAGTACTTC. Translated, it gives CASSLGAGEQYF.

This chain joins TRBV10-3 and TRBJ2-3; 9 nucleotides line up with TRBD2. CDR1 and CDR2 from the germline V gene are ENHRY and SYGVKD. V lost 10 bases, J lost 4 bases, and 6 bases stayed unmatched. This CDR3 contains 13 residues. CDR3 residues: CATVAGDSDTQYF. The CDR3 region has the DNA TGTGCCACCGTAGCGGGAGATTCAGATACGCAGTATTTT.